Described below is a single T cell receptor beta chain sequence and its context. Patients at the Seattle site were enrolled during active infection and followed longitudinally. Germline CDR1 and CDR2: SGHAT and FQNNGV. Germline trimming cut 1 base from V and 1 base from J; bases unmatched to any gene: 5. The CDR3 has 16 residues. The sample originates from a study of blood T cell repertoires in COVID-19. The wider study: COVID-19 samples from acute and convalescent phases originated in the United States, Italy and Spain. PBMCs, B-cell-depleted T cells, or T cells were the source of the cDNA or gDNA that made up the material.

Authors' processing steps: Reference gene primer amplification gave estimated nucleated cell counts. Only in-frame clones appear in the TCRdb table, and some are missing; sequencing was by immunoSEQ multiplex PCR. V and J calls and clone size come straight from that table; D and trimming were deduced from the DNA. This table holds about 300,000 clones, approximately 89% found once. The material sequenced was peripheral blood. The chain uses TRBV11-2 and TRBJ2-5, with TRBD2 matching over 8 bases. This TCR was sampled from a woman in her thirties with COVID-19, enrolled during active disease. CDR3 DNA: TGTGCCAGCAGCTTAGTGAGGGCGGGGGGCCAAGAGACCCAGTACTTC. Its protein product is CASSLVRAGGQETQYF.